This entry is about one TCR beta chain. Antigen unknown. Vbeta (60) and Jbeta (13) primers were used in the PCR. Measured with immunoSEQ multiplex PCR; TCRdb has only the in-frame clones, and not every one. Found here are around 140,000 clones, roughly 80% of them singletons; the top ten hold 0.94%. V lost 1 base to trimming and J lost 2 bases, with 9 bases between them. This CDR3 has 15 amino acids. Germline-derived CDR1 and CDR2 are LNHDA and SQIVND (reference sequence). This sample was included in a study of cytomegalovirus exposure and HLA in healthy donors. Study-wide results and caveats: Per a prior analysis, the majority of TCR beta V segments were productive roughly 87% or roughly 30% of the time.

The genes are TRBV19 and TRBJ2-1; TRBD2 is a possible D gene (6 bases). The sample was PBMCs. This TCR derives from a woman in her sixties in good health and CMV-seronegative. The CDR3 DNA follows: TGTGCCAGTAGTATAGCGCGGGGTACCTACAATGAGCAGTTCTTC. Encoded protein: CASSIARGTYNEQFF.